The clone carrying this TCR beta chain was recorded at least ten times. What it binds is not known. Other DNA sequences of this sample code for an identical CDR3. The data belong to a study of metastatic and nonmetastatic thyroid tumors. General study points: Malignant thyroid tumors reportedly had TCR beta diversity that was significantly higher than in benign nodules, in blood and tumor.

Using MiXCR, TCRdb re-called clones from the PCR reads. The data show around 53,000 clones, under 20% seen once. In germline, CDR1 is KGHSH, CDR2 LQKENI. The CDR3 consists of 14 residues. The V gene lost 0 bases and the J gene lost 4 bases, with 6 bases spanning the gap. Patients underwent thyroid surgery, and none had received any treatment before it. The sample taken for sequencing was blood. This chain uses TRBV18 with TRBJ1-4; no definite D call. This sequence originates from a female donor with papillary thyroid cancer or a benign thyroid nodule (not recorded which). Some clones in this sample may be carry-over from other donors' samples. The CDR3 loop reads CASSPPGLNEKLFF. DNA for the CDR3: TGTGCCAGCTCACCACCAGGGCTTAATGAAAAACTGTTTTTT.